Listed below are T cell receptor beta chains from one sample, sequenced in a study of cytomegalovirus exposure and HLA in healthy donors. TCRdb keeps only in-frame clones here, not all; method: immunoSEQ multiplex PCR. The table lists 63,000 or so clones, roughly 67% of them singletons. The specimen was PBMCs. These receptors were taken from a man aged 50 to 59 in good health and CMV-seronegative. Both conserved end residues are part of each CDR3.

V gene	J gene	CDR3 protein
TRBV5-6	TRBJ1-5	CASSLGAAEPQHF
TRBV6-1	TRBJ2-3	CASSQRVDTQYF
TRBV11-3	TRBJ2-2	CASSRGTGELFF
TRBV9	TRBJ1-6	CASSVERDNYNSPLHF
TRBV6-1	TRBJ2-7	CASSEGTRLSEQYF
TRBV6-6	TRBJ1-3	CASSGTGSYSGNTIYF
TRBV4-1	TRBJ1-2	CASSQDDSSYGYTF
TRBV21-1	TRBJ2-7	CASSTLDRISYEQYF
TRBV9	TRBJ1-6	CASSPRGIRGHGSPLHF
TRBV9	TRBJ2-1	CASSDPLAGGQVIAYNEQFF
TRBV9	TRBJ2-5	CASSGSGGARETQYF
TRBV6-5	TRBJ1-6	CASSYGTGSNSPLHF
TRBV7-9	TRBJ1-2	CASSGDTNYGYTF
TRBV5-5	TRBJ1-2	CASSLGDRVVYGYTF
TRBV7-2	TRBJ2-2	CASSLDGEGTGELFF
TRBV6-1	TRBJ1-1	CASSEEGTGNTEAFF
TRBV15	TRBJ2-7	CATSRGRETYEQYF
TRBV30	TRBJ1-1	CACTGGSFRNTEAFF
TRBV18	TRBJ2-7	CASSPTGSWTYEQYF
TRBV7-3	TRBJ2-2	CASSTNRGTGELFF
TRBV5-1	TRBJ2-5	CASSFGTGRFFGQYF
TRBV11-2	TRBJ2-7	CASSSIYEQYF
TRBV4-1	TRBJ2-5	CASSQDGSGGGLKYF
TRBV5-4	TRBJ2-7	CASSLRGENYEQYF
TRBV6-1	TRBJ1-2	CASSTPEGDGYGYTF
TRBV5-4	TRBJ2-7	CASSSGGTRYEQYF
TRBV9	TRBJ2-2	CASSVVTSLNTGELFF
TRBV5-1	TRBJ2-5	CASSLDRRRETQYF
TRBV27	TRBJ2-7	CASSLTGYEQYF
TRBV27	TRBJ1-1	CASSPNLRMNTEAFF
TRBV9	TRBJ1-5	CASSVGGEGNQPQHF
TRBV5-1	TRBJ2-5	CASRVSGGDTQYF
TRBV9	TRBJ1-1	CASSAGTPGASNTEAFF